This T cell receptor (beta chain) was obtained from a study of T cells in Graves' hyperthyroidism and ophthalmopathy. Amplification of TCR beta CDR3 regions used RNA as the template. The TCR CDR3 was amplified in a first-round RT-PCR using the HTBI primer set. MiXCR was run by TCRdb on the multiplex PCR reads, yielding one entry per CDR3 protein. The table lists hundreds of thousands of distinct CDR3 sequences, just under 45% of them singletons, with about 7% in the top ten. With 3 bases clipped from V and 5 bases from J, the junction kept 4 bases outside the gene matches. Per the germline V gene, CDR1 is DFQATT and CDR2 is SNEGSKA (reference sequence). The CDR3 length is 12 residues. This clonotype was counted between two and nine times. What it binds is unknown. Each diagnosis drew on symptoms, thyroxine, TRAb, thyroid ultrasound and orbital computed tomography findings. Study results and caveats: A model using 13 V-J features told ophthalmopathy apart from stable hyperthyroidism. Most clonotypes expanded in thyroid above 0.001 were likewise present in blood.

The V and J genes are TRBV20-1 and TRBJ2-7, with TRBD1 matching 7 bases. The sample taken for sequencing was peripheral blood or thyroid tissue (not recorded which). The clonotype originates from an adult man with Graves' disease, either hyperthyroidism or ophthalmopathy (not recorded which). CDR3 nucleotides: TGCAGTGCTAGGTCGACAGGGAACGAGCAGTACTTC. As protein: CSARSTGNEQYF.